This TCR beta chain originates from a study of T cells in Graves' hyperthyroidism and ophthalmopathy. Turning to the study itself: At initial diagnosis, before any treatment had begun, peripheral blood was obtained.

Exclusions: uncontrolled infection, other autoimmune disease, pregnancy, lactation. Diagnosis relied on clinical symptoms, serum thyroxine and TRAb, thyroid ultrasound and orbital computed tomography. Template material for amplifying TCR beta CDR3 regions consisted of RNA transcripts. The HTBI set primed first-round TCR CDR3 RT-PCR. Each CDR3 protein gets one entry after TCRdb re-called the multiplex PCR reads with MiXCR. The data show 800,000 or so distinct CDR3 sequences, with about two fifths seen just once and 8.9% held by the top ten. Germline V gene sequence: CDR1 SGHTA, CDR2 FQGTGA. The CDR3 covers 16 residues. Concerning this clonotype: Antigen: not known. At one boundary the junction diverges from the germline segment, which might be a read error.

Findings and limits, study-wide: Among thyroid clonotypes expanded above 0.001, most also appeared in blood.

The genes are TRBV7-3 and TRBJ2-5; TRBD1 might be the D (5 bases). The sequence was obtained from a man aged 18-30 years with Graves' hyperthyroidism. Sequenced: blood. CDR3 loop: CASSQGRRQGGETQYF. CDR3 bases: TGCGCCAGCAGCCAAGGGCGCAGGCAGGGCGGAGAGACCCAGTACTTC.